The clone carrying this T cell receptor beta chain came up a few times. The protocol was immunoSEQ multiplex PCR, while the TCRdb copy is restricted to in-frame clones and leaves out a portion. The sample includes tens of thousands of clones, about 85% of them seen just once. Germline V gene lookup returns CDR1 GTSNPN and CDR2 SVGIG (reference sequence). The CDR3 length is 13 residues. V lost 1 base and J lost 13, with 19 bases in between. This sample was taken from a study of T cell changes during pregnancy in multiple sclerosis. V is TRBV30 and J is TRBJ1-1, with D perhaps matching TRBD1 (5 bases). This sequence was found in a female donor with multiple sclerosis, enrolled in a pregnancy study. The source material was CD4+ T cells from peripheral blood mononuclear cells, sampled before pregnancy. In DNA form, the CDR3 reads TGTGCCTGGAGTGCCCAGGGTGGTATTATCGATTTCTTT. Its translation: CAWSAQGGIIDFF.